The 20 T cell receptor beta chains listed next were all sequenced from one sample in a study of Ad26.COV2.S vaccination and SARS-CoV-2 variants. This sample's treatment: approximately 18 received Ad26.COV2.S at low or high dose, single or two shots; about 5 received placebo; per-sample allocation not given. The samples were gathered on day 63 after the first injection of vaccine or placebo. Only in-frame clones appear in the TCRdb table, and some are missing; sequencing was by immunoSEQ multiplex PCR. This table holds hundreds of thousands of clones, 70% to 90% found once. Sequencing used peripheral blood, obtained in a trial of Ad26.COV2.S vaccine versus placebo. These receptors were collected from a person between 18 and 65 years old who received the Ad26.COV2.S COVID-19 vaccine or a placebo.

This clone was recorded only once. This rearrangement joins TRBV5-4 to TRBJ2-1, with D maybe TRBD1 (5 bases). The germline gives CDR1 SGHNT, CDR2 YYREEE (reference sequence). This CDR3 is 15 amino acids long. Between the trimmed V and J ends, which lost 2 bases and 0 bases, there was a span of 9 bases. For the CDR3, the DNA is TGTGCCAGCAGCTTAGGGGTGAGCTCCTACAATGAGCAGTTCTTC. Its protein is CASSLGVSSYNEQFF.

The chain couples TRBV6-2 or TRBV6-3 to TRBJ2-7; 9 positions match TRBD2. Germline V lookup: CDR1 MNHEY, CDR2 SVGEGT. V dropped 6 bases and J dropped 5; count of bases not matched to a gene: 11. The CDR3 is 15 residues long. CDR3 protein: CASSLTGTSKNEQYF. The DNA of the CDR3 is TGTGCCAGCAGCCTCACGGGGACTAGCAAGAACGAGCAGTACTTC.

V usage is TRBV28 and J usage is TRBJ1-2; D is ambiguous. V was clipped by 6 bases and J by 4 bases, with 18 bases between them. This CDR3 is built from 15 residues. Germline CDR1 is MDHEN and CDR2 is SYDVKM. The CDR3 loop reads CASSSRDLIFYGYTF. DNA of the CDR3: TGTGCCAGCAGCTCCCGAGATCTTATCTTCTATGGCTACACCTTC.

CDR3 sequence reads: CASSEWQLVGQQYF. The DNA for the CDR3 is TGTGCCAGCAGTGAGTGGCAGCTCGTGGGACAGCAGTACTTC. The gene calls are TRBV2 and TRBJ2-7; the D gene could be TRBD1 or TRBD2 (5 bases each). CDR1 is SNHLY, CDR2 FYNNEI, per germline. CDR3 length equals 14 residues. V was trimmed by 3 bases and J by 8 bases, leaving 17 bases between them. The entire variable domain, with the rest obtained from reference TRBV2 and TRBJ2-7, is as follows: EPEVTQTPSHQVTQMGQEVILRCVPISNHLYFYWYRQILGQKVEFLVSFYNNEISEKSEIFDDQFSVERPDGSNFTLKIRSTKLEDSAMYFCASSEWQLVGQQYFGPGTRLTVT.

The J gene is TRBJ1-2, the V gene TRBV15; 8 positions agree with TRBD1. This CDR3 has 14 amino acids. V shed 8 bases, J shed 6 bases, and the junction held 11 bases outside the gene matches. Germline V gene lookup returns CDR1 LNHNV and CDR2 YYDKDF (reference sequence). The CDR3 DNA sequence: TGTGCCACCGGACAAGGACAGGGAGGCAATGGCTACACCTTC. Its protein is CATGQGQGGNGYTF.

V and J are TRBV16 and TRBJ1-6; 9 bases are a match to TRBD1. V lost 4 bases, J lost 7 bases, and 2 bases stayed unmatched. CDR1 and CDR2 from the germline V gene are KGHSY and FQNENV. The CDR3 loop spans 14 amino acids. The CDR3 nucleotides read TGTGCCAGCAGCCCCGACAGGGGGAATTCACCCCTCCACTTT. This translates into CASSPDRGNSPLHF.

DNA for the CDR3: TGCGCCAGCAGCGCCGGGACAGGGGCCCCTCATAGTCCCTACGAGCAGTACTTC. Protein: CASSAGTGAPHSPYEQYF. The chain combines TRBV5-1 with TRBJ2-7; TRBD1 matches 10 bases. V lost 4 bases to trimming and J lost 2 bases; unmatched junction nucleotides: 15. The germline gives CDR1 SGHRS, CDR2 YFSETQ. The CDR3 is 18 amino acids.

This sequence joins TRBV25-1 and TRBJ1-2, with TRBD1 identical over 7 bases. From germline, CDR1 is MGHDK and CDR2 SYGVNS. The CDR3 consists of 16 residues. V trimming: 4 bases; J trimming: 4 bases; junction bases outside the gene matches: 12. As DNA, the CDR3 is TGTGCCAGCAGTGGGTCCTCCATCGGGACAGCCTATGGCTACACCTTC. This translates into CASSGSSIGTAYGYTF.

This chain uses TRBV19 with TRBJ1-1; weak D call: TRBD1 (6 bases). The CDR3 spans 15 residues. In germline, CDR1 is LNHDA, CDR2 SQIVND (reference sequence). V was clipped by 10 bases and J by 4 bases, with 22 bases between them. The CDR3 nucleotides read TGTGCCACCCAGACCGGGGGGGCAGGGATCACTGAAGCTTTCTTT. Protein product: CATQTGGAGITEAFF.

This clone was seen a handful of times. This sequence joins TRBV9 and TRBJ1-1, with no clear D. Trimming removed 0 bases from V and 0 bases from J, with 6 bases in between. There are 14 residues in the CDR3. Germline V gives CDR1 SGDLS, CDR2 YYNGEE. The CDR3 sequence: CASSVDLLNTEAFF. The CDR3 DNA reads as TGTGCCAGCAGCGTAGATCTTTTGAACACTGAAGCTTTCTTT.

Only a few counts were recorded for this clone. The chain combines TRBV4-1 with TRBJ2-7; D is unclear. The CDR3 totals 15 residues. V lost 3 bases to trimming and J lost 0 bases, with 12 bases between them. CDR1 and CDR2 from the germline V gene are MGHRA and YSYEKL. CDR3 nucleotide sequence: TGCGCCAGCAGCCAGGGCGTTCTCAGCTCCTACGAGCAGTACTTC. It encodes CASSQGVLSSYEQYF.

This chain uses TRBV28 with TRBJ1-3; D remains unclear. The V end was cut by 7 bases, the J end by 4 bases, with 14 bases between. Germline V CDR1 and CDR2: MDHEN, SYDVKM. This CDR3 is built from 14 residues. The CDR3 region is CASIRFGLGNTIYF. DNA of the CDR3: TGTGCCAGCATACGTTTCGGGCTGGGAAACACCATATATTTT.

The V and J genes are TRBV14 and TRBJ2-1, with 8 bases matching TRBD2. The CDR3 consists of 18 residues. Germline CDR1 reads SGHDN; CDR2 reads FVKESK. J was trimmed by 4 bases and V by 0 bases; bases with no gene match: 11. CDR3 loop: CASSQDQIAGRIYNEQFF. CDR3 sequence (DNA): TGTGCCAGCAGCCAAGATCAAATAGCGGGGAGGATTTACAATGAGCAGTTCTTC.

The J gene is TRBJ1-2, the V gene TRBV27, with unresolved D. The CDR3 runs to 13 residues. Looked up from germline, CDR1 is MNHEY and CDR2 is SMNVEV (reference sequence). V was shortened by 5 bases and J by 0 bases, with 7 bases between the two germline ends. CDR3 in amino acids: CASSPDSNYGYTF. As DNA, the CDR3 is TGTGCCAGCAGTCCTGATTCTAACTATGGCTACACCTTC.

This clone was observed a handful of times. The genes are TRBV28 and TRBJ2-4, with D possibly matching TRBD2 (6 bases). Trimming pared 7 bases from V and 3 bases from J, leaving 13 bases between. Germline V gene data show CDR1 as MDHEN and CDR2 as SYDVKM. The CDR3 has 14 amino acids. CDR3: CASTTGASKNIQYF. As DNA, the CDR3 is TGTGCCAGCACCACGGGAGCGAGCAAAAACATTCAGTACTTC.

This chain joins TRBV27 and TRBJ2-7; tentative D call: TRBD1 (6 bases). The CDR3 is 14 residues long. The V end was cut by 5 bases, the J end by 0 bases, with 11 bases between. CDR1 is MNHEY and CDR2 is SMNVEV in the germline V gene (reference sequence). The DNA of the CDR3 is TGTGCCAGCAGTCCGCCGGGACACTCCTACGAGCAGTACTTC. This gives the protein CASSPPGHSYEQYF.

This rearrangement joins TRBV7-9 to TRBJ1-2, with 8 bases matching TRBD1. This CDR3 contains 14 residues. Germline values: CDR1 SEHNR, CDR2 FQNEAQ (reference sequence). The J segment lost 8 bases and the V segment lost 4 bases, leaving 9 bases of the junction unmatched. The CDR3: CASSWGTGLGGYTF. The CDR3 DNA reads TGTGCCAGCAGCTGGGGGACAGGCCTCGGGGGCTACACCTTC.

The DNA of the CDR3 is TGTGCCAGTAAGGGCCGAGGGGAGACCCAGTACTTC. As protein: CASKGRGETQYF. The V and J genes are TRBV19 and TRBJ2-5; TRBD2 is a possible D gene (5 bases). Trimming took 7 bases from V and 5 from J, leaving 11 bases between them. The CDR3 is 12 residues long. Germline V gene lookup returns CDR1 LNHDA and CDR2 SQIVND (reference sequence).

The rearrangement joins TRBV28 to TRBJ1-1; 9 bases are a match to TRBD1. This CDR3 is built from 14 residues. The trim removed 6 bases at V and 9 bases at J, leaving 11 bases unmatched. CDR1 and CDR2 (germline): MDHEN, SYDVKM. The CDR3 DNA reads TGTGCCAGCAGCCCCGGTGACAGGGGGGTTAAAGCTTTCTTT. Its protein is CASSPGDRGVKAFF.

This chain joins TRBV4-3 and TRBJ1-3; D call uncertain. The CDR3 spans 15 residues. V dropped 1 base and J dropped 0 bases, with 7 bases sitting between them. The germline CDR1 and CDR2 sequences are LGHNA and YSLEER. The CDR3: CASSQGRYSGNTIYF. The CDR3, as DNA: TGCGCCAGCAGCCAAGGAAGGTACTCTGGAAACACCATATATTTT.